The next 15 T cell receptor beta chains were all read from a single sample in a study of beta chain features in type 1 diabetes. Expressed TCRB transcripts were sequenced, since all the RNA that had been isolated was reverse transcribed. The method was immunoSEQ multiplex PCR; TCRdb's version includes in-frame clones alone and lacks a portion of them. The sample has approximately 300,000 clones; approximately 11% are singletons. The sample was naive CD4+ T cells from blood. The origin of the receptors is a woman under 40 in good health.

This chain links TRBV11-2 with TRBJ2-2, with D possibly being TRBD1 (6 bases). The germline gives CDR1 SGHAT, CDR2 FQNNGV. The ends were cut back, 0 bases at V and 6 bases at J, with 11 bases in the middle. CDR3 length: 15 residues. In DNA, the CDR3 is TGTGCCAGCAGCTTAGAGAGGACAGTTTCCGGGGAGCTGTTTTTT. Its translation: CASSLERTVSGELFF.

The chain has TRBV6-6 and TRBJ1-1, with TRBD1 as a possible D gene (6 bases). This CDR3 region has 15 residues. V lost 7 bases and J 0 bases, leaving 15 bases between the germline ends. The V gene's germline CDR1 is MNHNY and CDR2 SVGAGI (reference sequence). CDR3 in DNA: TGTGCCAGCAACGATCCGGGACAAGTGAACACTGAAGCTTTCTTT. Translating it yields CASNDPGQVNTEAFF.

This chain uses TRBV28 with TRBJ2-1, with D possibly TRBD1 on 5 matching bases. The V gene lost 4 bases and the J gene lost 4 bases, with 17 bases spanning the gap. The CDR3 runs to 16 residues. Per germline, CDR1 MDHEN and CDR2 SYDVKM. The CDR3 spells CASSYRYDSAYNEQFF. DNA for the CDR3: TGTGCCAGCAGTTACCGTTACGACAGCGCTTACAATGAGCAGTTCTTC.

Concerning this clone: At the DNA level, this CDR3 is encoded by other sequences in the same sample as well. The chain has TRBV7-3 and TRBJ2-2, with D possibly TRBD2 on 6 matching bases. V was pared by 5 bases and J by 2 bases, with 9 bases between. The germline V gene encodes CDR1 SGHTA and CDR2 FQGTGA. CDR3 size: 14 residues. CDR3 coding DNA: TGTGCCAGCAGCCTCGGGGGAAACACCGGGGAGCTGTTTTTT. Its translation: CASSLGGNTGELFF.

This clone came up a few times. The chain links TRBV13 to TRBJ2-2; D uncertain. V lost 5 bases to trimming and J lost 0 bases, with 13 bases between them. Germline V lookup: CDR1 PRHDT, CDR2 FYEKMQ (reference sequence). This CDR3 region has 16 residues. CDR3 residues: CASSPRVSSNTGELFF. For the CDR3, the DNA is TGTGCCAGCAGCCCTCGTGTTTCTTCGAACACCGGGGAGCTGTTTTTT. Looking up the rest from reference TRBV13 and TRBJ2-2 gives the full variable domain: AAGVIQSPRHLIKEKRETATLKCYPIPRHDTVYWYQQGPGQDPQFLISFYEKMQSDKGSIPDRFSAQQFSDYHSELNMSSLELGDSALYFCASSPRVSSNTGELFFGEGSRLTVL.

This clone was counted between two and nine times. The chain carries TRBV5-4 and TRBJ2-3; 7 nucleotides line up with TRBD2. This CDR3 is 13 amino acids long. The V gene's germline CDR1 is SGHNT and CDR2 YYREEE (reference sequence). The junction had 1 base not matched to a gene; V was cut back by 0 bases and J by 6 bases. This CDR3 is CASSLAGGDTQYF. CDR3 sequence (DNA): TGTGCCAGCAGCTTGGCGGGGGGTGATACGCAGTATTTT.

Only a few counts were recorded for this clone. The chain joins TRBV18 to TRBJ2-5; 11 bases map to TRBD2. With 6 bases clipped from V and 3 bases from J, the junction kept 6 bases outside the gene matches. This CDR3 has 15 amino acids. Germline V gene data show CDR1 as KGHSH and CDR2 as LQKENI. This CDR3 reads CASSRPGLAEETQYF. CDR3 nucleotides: TGTGCCAGCTCTCGACCGGGACTAGCGGAAGAGACCCAGTACTTC.

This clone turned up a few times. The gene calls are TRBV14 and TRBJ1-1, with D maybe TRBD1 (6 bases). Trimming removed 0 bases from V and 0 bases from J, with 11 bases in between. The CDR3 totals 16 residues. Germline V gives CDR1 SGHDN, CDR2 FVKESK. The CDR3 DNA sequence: TGTGCCAGCAGCCAAGATCCCGGACAGCTGAACACTGAAGCTTTCTTT. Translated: CASSQDPGQLNTEAFF.

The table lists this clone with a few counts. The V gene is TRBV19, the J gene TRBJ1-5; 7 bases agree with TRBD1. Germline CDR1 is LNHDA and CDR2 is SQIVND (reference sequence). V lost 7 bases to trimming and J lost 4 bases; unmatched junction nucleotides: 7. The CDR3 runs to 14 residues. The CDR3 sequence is CASIPRGKNQPQHF. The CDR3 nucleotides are TGTGCCAGTATCCCCAGGGGGAAGAATCAGCCCCAGCATTTT.

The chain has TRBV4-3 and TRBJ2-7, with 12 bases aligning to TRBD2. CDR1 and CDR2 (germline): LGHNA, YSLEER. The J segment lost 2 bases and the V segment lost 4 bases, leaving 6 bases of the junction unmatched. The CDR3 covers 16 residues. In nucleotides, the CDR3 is TGCGCCAGCAGCCCGGAAAGGACTAGCGGGACCTACGAGCAGTACTTC. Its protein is CASSPERTSGTYEQYF.

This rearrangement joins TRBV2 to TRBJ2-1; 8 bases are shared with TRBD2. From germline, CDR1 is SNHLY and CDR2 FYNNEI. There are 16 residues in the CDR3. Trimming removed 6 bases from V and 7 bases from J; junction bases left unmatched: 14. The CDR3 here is CASSDTGTRGWNEQFF. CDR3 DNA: TGTGCCAGCAGCGACACCGGGACTAGGGGCTGGAATGAGCAGTTCTTC. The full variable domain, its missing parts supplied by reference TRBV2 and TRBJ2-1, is EPEVTQTPSHQVTQMGQEVILRCVPISNHLYFYWYRQILGQKVEFLVSFYNNEISEKSEIFDDQFSVERPDGSNFTLKIRSTKLEDSAMYFCASSDTGTRGWNEQFFGPGTRLTVL.

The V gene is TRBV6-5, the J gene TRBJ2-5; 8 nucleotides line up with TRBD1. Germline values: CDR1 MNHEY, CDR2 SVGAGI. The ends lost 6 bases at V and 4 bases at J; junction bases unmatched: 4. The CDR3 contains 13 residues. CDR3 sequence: CASRDRAGETQYF. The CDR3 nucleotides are TGTGCCAGCAGGGACAGGGCCGGAGAGACCCAGTACTTC.

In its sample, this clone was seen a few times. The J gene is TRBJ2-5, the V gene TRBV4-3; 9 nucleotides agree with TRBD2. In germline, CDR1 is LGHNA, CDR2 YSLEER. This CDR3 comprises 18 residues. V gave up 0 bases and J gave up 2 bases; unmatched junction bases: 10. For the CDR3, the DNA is TGCGCCAGCAGCCAAGATCCAGCGGGAGGATGGGGGCAAGAGACCCAGTACTTC. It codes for CASSQDPAGGWGQETQYF.

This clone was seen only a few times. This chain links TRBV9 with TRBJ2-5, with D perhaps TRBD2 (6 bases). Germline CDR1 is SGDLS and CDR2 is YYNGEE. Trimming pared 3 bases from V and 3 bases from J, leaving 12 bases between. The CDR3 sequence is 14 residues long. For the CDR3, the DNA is TGTGCCAGCAGCGGAGGAGGGCCGAAAGAGACCCAGTACTTC. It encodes CASSGGGPKETQYF. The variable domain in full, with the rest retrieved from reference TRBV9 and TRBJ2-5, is DSGVTQTPKHLITATGQRVTLRCSPRSGDLSVYWYQQSLDQGLQFLIQYYNGEERAKGNILERFSAQQFPDLHSELNLSSLELGDSALYFCASSGGGPKETQYFGPGTRLLVL.

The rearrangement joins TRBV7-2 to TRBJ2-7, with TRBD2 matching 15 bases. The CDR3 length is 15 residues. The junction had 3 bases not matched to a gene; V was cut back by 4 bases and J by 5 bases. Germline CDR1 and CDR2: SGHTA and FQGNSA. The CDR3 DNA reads TGTGCCAGCAGCTCCCGGACTAGCGGGAGGGACGAGCAGTACTTC. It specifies CASSSRTSGRDEQYF.